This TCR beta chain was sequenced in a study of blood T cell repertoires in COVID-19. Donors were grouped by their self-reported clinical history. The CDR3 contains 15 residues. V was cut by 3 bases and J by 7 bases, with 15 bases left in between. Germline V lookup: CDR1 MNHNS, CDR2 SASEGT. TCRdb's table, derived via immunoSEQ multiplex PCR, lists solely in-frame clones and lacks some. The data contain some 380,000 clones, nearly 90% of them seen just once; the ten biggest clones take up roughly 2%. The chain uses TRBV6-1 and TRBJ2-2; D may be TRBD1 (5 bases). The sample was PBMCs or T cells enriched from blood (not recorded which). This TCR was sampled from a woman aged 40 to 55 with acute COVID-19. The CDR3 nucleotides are TGTGCCAGCAGTGAGCCCAGGGTTAGGATCGGGGAGCTGTTTTTT. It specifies CASSEPRVRIGELFF.